These T cell receptor beta chains were read from a single sample in a study of long-term antiretroviral therapy in people with HIV. Generated by immunoSEQ multiplex PCR, the TCRdb table keeps only in-frame clones and is missing some. Of about 25,000 clones in the sample, about 91% were seen once. The sample consisted of unsorted PBMCs, taken around 4.5 years after starting antiretroviral therapy. These receptors were obtained from a man aged 25-45 years with HIV. Both conserved end residues are part of each CDR3. The order of the fields is D gene, V gene, clone size, J gene, CDR3 protein, CDR3 DNA. A D gene is named only where the DNA matches it firmly. Not all rows give a size; the values are once, few, many and, for expanded clones, a class.

-	TRBV4-3	once	TRBJ1-4	CASSQGVPGTNEKLFF	TGCGCCAGCAGCCAAGGGGTTCCTGGTACTAATGAAAAACTGTTTTTT
TRBD2	TRBV4-3	once	TRBJ2-5	CASSQDLYKREGHWETQYF	TGCGCCAGCAGCCAAGATCTCTACAAGCGGGAGGGCCATTGGGAGACCCAGTACTTC
-	TRBV19	-	TRBJ1-5	CASSIDLTVQPQHF	TGTGCCAGTAGTATAGATCTAACGGTTCAGCCCCAGCATTTT
-	TRBV18	-	TRBJ1-3	CASSPLESSGNTIYF	TGTGCCAGCTCACCCCTGGAGAGCTCTGGAAACACCATATATTTT
TRBD2	TRBV5-6	-	TRBJ2-7	CASSFREGKSSYEQYF	TGTGCCAGCAGTTTTAGGGAGGGAAAGTCCTCCTACGAGCAGTACTTC
-	TRBV7-7	once	TRBJ2-2	CASRPGNTGELFF	TGTGCTAGCAGGCCGGGGAACACCGGGGAGCTGTTTTTT
-	TRBV7-9	-	TRBJ1-4	CASSPLGDGNEKLFF	TGTGCCAGCAGCCCCCTGGGGGACGGGAATGAAAAACTGTTTTTT
-	TRBV15	-	TRBJ2-5	CATSRDPRETQYF	TGTGCCACCAGCAGAGACCCAAGAGAGACCCAGTACTTC
-	TRBV4-2	-	TRBJ1-1	CASSQDVGDNTEAFF	TGTGCCAGCAGCCAAGATGTAGGGGACAACACTGAAGCTTTCTTT
-	TRBV19	-	TRBJ2-3	CASSLRTATDTQYF	TGTGCCAGTAGTCTTCGGACTGCTACAGATACGCAGTATTTT